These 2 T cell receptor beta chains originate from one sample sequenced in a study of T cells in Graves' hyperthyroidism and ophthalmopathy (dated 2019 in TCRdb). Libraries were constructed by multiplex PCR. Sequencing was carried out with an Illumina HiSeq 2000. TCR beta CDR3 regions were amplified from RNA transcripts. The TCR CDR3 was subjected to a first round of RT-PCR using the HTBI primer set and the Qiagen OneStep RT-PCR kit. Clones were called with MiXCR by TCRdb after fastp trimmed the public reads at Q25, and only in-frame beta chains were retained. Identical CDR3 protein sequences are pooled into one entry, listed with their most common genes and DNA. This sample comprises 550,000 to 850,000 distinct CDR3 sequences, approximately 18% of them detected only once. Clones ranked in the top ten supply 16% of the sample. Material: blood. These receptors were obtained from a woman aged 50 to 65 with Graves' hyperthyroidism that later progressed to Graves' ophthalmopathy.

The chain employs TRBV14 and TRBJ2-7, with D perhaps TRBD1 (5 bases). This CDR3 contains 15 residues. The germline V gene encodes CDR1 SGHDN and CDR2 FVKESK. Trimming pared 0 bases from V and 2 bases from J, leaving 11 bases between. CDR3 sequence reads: CASSQDLTGPYEQYF. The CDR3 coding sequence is TGTGCCAGCAGCCAAGATTTAACAGGTCCCTACGAGCAGTACTTC.

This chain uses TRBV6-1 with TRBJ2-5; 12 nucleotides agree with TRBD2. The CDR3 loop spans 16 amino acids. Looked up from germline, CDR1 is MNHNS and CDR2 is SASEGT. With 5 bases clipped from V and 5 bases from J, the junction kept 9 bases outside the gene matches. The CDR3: CASSTPSGTSGETQYF. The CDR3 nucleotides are TGTGCCAGCAGTACTCCATCCGGGACTAGCGGGGAGACCCAGTACTTC.